A single sample gave rise to the 12 T cell receptor beta chains below, sequenced in a study of T cell responses to AZD1222 COVID-19 vaccine. Generated by immunoSEQ multiplex PCR, the TCRdb table keeps only in-frame clones and is missing some. Among about 120,000 clones, roughly 90% were seen once, and the ten largest hold approximately 1.5%. The specimen was peripheral blood, collected on day 0 of AZD1222 vaccination. The receptors were sampled from an adult in good health.

J is TRBJ2-5 and V is TRBV5-1; tentative D call: TRBD2 (6 bases). The V gene lost 0 bases and the J gene lost 5 bases, with 17 bases spanning the gap. The CDR3 consists of 16 residues. CDR1 is SGHRS, CDR2 YFSETQ, per germline. This CDR3 is CASSLGGHPSGETQYF. CDR3 sequence (DNA): TGCGCCAGCAGCTTGGGAGGACACCCCAGCGGGGAGACCCAGTACTTC. Full variable domain (missing parts from reference TRBV5-1 and TRBJ2-5): KAGVTQTPRYLIKTRGQQVTLSCSPISGHRSVSWYQQTPGQGLQFLFEYFSETQRNKGNFPGRFSGRQFSNSRSEMNVSTLELGDSALYLCASSLGGHPSGETQYFGPGTRLLVL.

The chain has TRBV5-6 and TRBJ1-5; D uncertain. CDR1 and CDR2 (germline): SGHDT, YYEEEE. V shed 0 bases and J shed 0 bases, with 10 bases lying between them. There are 16 residues in the CDR3. Written as DNA, the CDR3 is TGTGCCAGCAGCTTGGCCGGGCGTTATAGCAATCAGCCCCAGCATTTT. The encoded protein is CASSLAGRYSNQPQHF. Filled out from reference TRBV5-6 and TRBJ1-5, the complete variable domain reads DAGVTQSPTHLIKTRGQQVTLRCSPKSGHDTVSWYQQALGQGPQFIFQYYEEEERQRGNFPDRFSGHQFPNYSSELNVNALLLGDSALYLCASSLAGRYSNQPQHFGDGTRLSIL.

This clone was detected a few times. V is TRBV21-1 and J is TRBJ1-2. TRBV21-1 is termed a pseudogene. This CDR3 spans 13 amino acids. The CDR3 sequence: CASRTGKFYGYTF. The DNA for the CDR3 is TGTGCCAGCAGGACCGGAAAGTTCTATGGCTACACCTTC.

The rearrangement joins TRBV6-5 to TRBJ1-2; no clear D. This CDR3 is built from 14 residues. V lost 2 bases, J lost 1 base, and 8 bases lay in between. Looked up from germline, CDR1 is MNHEY and CDR2 is SVGAGI. DNA of the CDR3: TGTGCCAGCAGTTACGTGTACCTTAACTATGGCTACACCTTC. Translation: CASSYVYLNYGYTF.

This clone was recorded only once. The chain employs TRBV10-3 and TRBJ1-2, with a tentative D call TRBD1 (5 bases). V dropped 2 bases and J dropped 3 bases, with 16 bases sitting between them. The length of the CDR3 is 16 residues. Germline V lookup: CDR1 ENHRY, CDR2 SYGVKD. The CDR3 reads CAISEPSGWDDYGYTF. The CDR3 DNA follows: TGTGCCATCAGTGAGCCTAGCGGCTGGGACGACTATGGCTACACCTTC.

The chain uses TRBV24-1 and TRBJ2-3; 8 bases fit TRBD1. The CDR3 has 13 amino acids. Trimming at V came to 7 bases and at J to 1 base, leaving 0 bases not matched to a gene. CDR1 and CDR2 from the germline V gene are KGHDR and SFDVKD. CDR3 sequence (DNA): TGTGCCACCAGACAGGGGGGCACAGATACGCAGTATTTT. Its protein is CATRQGGTDTQYF.

V is TRBV27 and J is TRBJ2-6; D may be TRBD1 (5 bases). Germline assignment: CDR1 MNHEY and CDR2 SMNVEV (reference sequence). The CDR3 totals 16 residues. The ends were cut back, 6 bases at V and 2 bases at J, with 14 bases in the middle. CDR3 region: CASRVARVAGANVLTF. CDR3 nucleotide sequence: TGTGCCAGCAGGGTTGCCAGGGTGGCTGGGGCCAACGTCCTGACTTTC.

This clone was seen only once. The chain carries TRBV6-2 or TRBV6-3 and TRBJ2-7, with D unclear. The CDR3 is 12 amino acids. CDR1 is MNHEY and CDR2 is SVGEGT in the germline V gene. Deletions cut 5 bases from V and 4 bases from J, with 9 bases between. CDR3 loop: CASSGSLYEQYF. The CDR3 DNA sequence: TGTGCCAGCAGTGGTAGTCTTTACGAGCAGTACTTC.

The CDR3 DNA reads as TGTGCCAGCATTGGACAGGGTAATGGCTACACCTTC. Translated, it gives CASIGQGNGYTF. The genes are TRBV6-5 and TRBJ1-2; TRBD1 agrees at 8 bases. Germline V gene sequence: CDR1 MNHEY, CDR2 SVGAGI. The trim removed 7 bases at V and 6 bases at J, leaving 4 bases unmatched. The CDR3 runs 12 residues.

The chain joins TRBV4-2 to TRBJ2-1; maybe TRBD2 (5 bases). The CDR3 is 15 residues long. Germline lookup yields CDR1 LGHNA and CDR2 YNFKEQ. V gave up 0 bases and J gave up 0 bases, with 6 bases separating them. The DNA for the CDR3 is TGTGCCAGCAGCCAAGATGAGGGCTCCTACAATGAGCAGTTCTTC. It is translated as CASSQDEGSYNEQFF.

The chain has TRBV29-1 and TRBJ1-2; TRBD1 is a possible D gene (5 bases). CDR1 and CDR2 (germline): SQVTM, ANQGSEA. Trimming stripped 3 bases from V and 6 bases from J, with 11 bases between. The CDR3 totals 12 residues. The DNA for the CDR3 is TGCAGCGTTGACCCAGGGAGGGATGGCTACACCTTC. Translation: CSVDPGRDGYTF.

The rearrangement joins TRBV15 to TRBJ1-4; the D is unclear. V lost 1 base and J lost 6, with 6 bases in between. CDR3 length: 13 residues. Germline lookup yields CDR1 LNHNV and CDR2 YYDKDF (reference sequence). The CDR3 loop reads CATSRGGHEKLFF. CDR3 bases: TGTGCCACCAGCAGAGGTGGTCATGAAAAACTGTTTTTT.